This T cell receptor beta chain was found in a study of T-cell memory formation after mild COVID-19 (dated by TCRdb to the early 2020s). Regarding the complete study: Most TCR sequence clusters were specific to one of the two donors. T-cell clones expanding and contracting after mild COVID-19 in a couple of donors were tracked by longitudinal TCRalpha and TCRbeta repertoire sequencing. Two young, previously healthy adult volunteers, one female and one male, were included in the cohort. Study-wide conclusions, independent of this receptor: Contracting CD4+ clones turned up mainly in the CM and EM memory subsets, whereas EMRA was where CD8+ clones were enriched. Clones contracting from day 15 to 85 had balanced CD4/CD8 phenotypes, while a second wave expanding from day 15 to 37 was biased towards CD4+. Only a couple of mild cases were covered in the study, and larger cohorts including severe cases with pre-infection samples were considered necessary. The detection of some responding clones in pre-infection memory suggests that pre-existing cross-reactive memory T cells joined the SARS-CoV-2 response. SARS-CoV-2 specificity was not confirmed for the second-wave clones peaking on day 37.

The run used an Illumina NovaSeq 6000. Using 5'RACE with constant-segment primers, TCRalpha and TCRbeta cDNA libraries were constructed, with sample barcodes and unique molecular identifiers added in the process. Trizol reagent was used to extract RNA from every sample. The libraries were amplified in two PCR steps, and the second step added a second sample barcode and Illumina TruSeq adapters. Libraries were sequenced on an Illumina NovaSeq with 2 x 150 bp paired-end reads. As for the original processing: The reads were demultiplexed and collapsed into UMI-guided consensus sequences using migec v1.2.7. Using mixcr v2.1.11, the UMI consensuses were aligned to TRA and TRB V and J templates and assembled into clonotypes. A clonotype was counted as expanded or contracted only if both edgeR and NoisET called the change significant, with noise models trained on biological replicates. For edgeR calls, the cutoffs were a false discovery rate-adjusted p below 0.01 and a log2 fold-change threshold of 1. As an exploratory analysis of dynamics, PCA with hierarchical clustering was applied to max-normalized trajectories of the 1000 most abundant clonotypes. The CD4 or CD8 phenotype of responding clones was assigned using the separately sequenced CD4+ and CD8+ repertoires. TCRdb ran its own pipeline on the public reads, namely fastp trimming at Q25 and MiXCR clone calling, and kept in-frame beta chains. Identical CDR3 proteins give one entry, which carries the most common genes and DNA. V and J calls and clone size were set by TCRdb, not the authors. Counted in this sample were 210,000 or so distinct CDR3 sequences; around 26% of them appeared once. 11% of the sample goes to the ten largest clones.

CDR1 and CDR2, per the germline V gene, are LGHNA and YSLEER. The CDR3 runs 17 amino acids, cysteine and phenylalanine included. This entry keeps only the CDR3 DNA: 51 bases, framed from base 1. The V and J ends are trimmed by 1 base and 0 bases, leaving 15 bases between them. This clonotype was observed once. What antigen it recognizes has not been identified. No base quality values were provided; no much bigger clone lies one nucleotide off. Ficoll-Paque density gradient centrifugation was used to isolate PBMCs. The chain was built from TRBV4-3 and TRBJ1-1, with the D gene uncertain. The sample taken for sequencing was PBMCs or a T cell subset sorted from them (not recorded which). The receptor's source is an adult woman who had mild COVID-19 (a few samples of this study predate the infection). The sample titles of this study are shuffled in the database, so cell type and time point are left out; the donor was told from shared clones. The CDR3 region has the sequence CASSQVFRTHLNTEAFF. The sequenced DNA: TGCGCCAGCAGCCAAGTTTTCAGGACCCACTTGAACACTGAAGCTTTCTTT.